Sequencing of this T cell receptor (beta chain) was carried out in a study of blood T cell repertoires in COVID-19. The overall study: Samples came from the United States, Italy and Spain, spanning acute and convalescent COVID-19. Sources were T cells, B-cell-depleted T cells, or PBMCs; the material itself was cDNA or gDNA.

V lost 0 bases, J lost 0 bases, and 12 bases lay in between. Germline CDR1 LGHDT, CDR2 YNNKEL (reference sequence). The CDR3 has 17 amino acids. The authors' processing: The authors estimated nucleated cell counts from reference gene primer amplification. The assay was immunoSEQ multiplex PCR, and TCRdb's table has in-frame clones only and misses some. V and J calls and clone size come straight from that table; D and trimming were deduced from the DNA. The table records tens of thousands of clones, about 90% of them present only once. It was during active infection that Seattle patients were enrolled and then longitudinally followed.

The sample taken for sequencing was peripheral blood. This rearrangement joins TRBV3-1 (or the pseudogene TRBV3-2) to TRBJ1-3, with D hard to call. This sequence was found in a man between 60 and 75 years old with COVID-19, enrolled during active disease. CDR3 protein: CASSQDVLFRSGNTIYF. The CDR3 DNA follows: TGTGCCAGCAGCCAAGATGTTCTATTTCGCTCTGGAAACACCATATATTTT.